Here is one T cell receptor (beta chain) with its context. This record comes from a study of beta chain features in type 1 diabetes. V trimming: 2 bases; J trimming: 8 bases; junction bases outside the gene matches: 4. The CDR3 is made up of 13 amino acids. CDR1 and CDR2 (germline): MNHNS, SASEGT. Since all of the isolated RNA was reverse transcribed, expressed TCRB transcripts were what got sequenced. Average reads for naive, central memory and regulatory T cell samples were about 3.7 million. TCRdb's table, derived via immunoSEQ multiplex PCR, lists solely in-frame clones and lacks some. Of 300,000 to 350,000 clones listed, around 20% were seen once; the top ten hold under 0.05%.

Sequenced input: naive CD4+ T cells from blood. The chain employs TRBV6-1 and TRBJ1-2; 8 bases line up with TRBD1. The clonotype comes from a woman younger than 35 in good health. CDR3 protein: CASSEQGARGYTF. The CDR3 DNA is TGTGCCAGCAGTGAACAGGGGGCGAGGGGCTACACCTTC.